These T cell receptor beta chains were read from a single sample in a study of blood T cell repertoires in COVID-19. The protocol was immunoSEQ multiplex PCR, while the TCRdb copy is restricted to in-frame clones and leaves out a portion. The table shows over 25,000 clones, with approximately 87% occurring only once. Sample: peripheral blood. These receptors all stem from a man in his 70s with active COVID-19. Both conserved end residues are part of each CDR3. A D gene is named only where the DNA matches it firmly. Rows give clone size only sometimes, using once, few, many, or a class for an expanded clone.

D gene: .
J gene: TRBJ1-1
clone size: once
CDR3 length: 14
V gene: TRBV9
CDR3 DNA: TGTGCCAGCAGCGTAGATCTTCGCGGAACTGAAGCTTTCTTT
CDR3 protein: CASSVDLRGTEAFF

D gene: TRBD2
J gene: TRBJ2-1
clone size: .
CDR3 length: 16
V gene: TRBV20-1
CDR3 DNA: TGCAGTGCTAGTGTCTGGGCGGGGGGGACTTACAATGAGCAGTTCTTC
CDR3 protein: CSASVWAGGTYNEQFF

D gene: .
J gene: TRBJ2-3
clone size: .
CDR3 length: 13
V gene: TRBV12-5
CDR3 DNA: TGTGCTAGTGGTTTGGGCCCCCGGGATACGCAGTATTTT
CDR3 protein: CASGLGPRDTQYF

D gene: .
J gene: TRBJ2-5
clone size: once
CDR3 length: 15
V gene: TRBV5-3
CDR3 DNA: TGTGCCAGAAACCTTAATAGGGGATGCGGGAAGACCCAGTACTTC
CDR3 protein: CARNLNRGCGKTQYF

D gene: TRBD2
J gene: TRBJ2-3
clone size: .
CDR3 length: 15
V gene: TRBV5-6
CDR3 DNA: TGTGCCAGCAGCTTGGCCGGGGGGATCACAGATACGCAGTATTTT
CDR3 protein: CASSLAGGITDTQYF

D gene: .
J gene: TRBJ2-2
clone size: .
CDR3 length: 15
V gene: TRBV11-2
CDR3 DNA: TGTGCCAGCAGCTTGGACCGGGGTGGCACCGGGGAGCTGTTTTTT
CDR3 protein: CASSLDRGGTGELFF

D gene: .
J gene: TRBJ1-2
clone size: .
CDR3 length: 14
V gene: TRBV11-2
CDR3 DNA: TGTGCCAGCAGCTTAGGCGGCAGAAACTATGGCTACACCTTC
CDR3 protein: CASSLGGRNYGYTF

D gene: .
J gene: TRBJ2-1
clone size: .
CDR3 length: 14
V gene: TRBV19
CDR3 DNA: TGTGCCACCAGACAGAGCAGCTCCTACAATGAGCAGTTCTTC
CDR3 protein: CATRQSSSYNEQFF

D gene: .
J gene: TRBJ2-7
clone size: .
CDR3 length: 15
V gene: TRBV28
CDR3 DNA: TGTGCCAGCAGCCAAACCGGACGGACTGCCTACGAGCAGTACTTC
CDR3 protein: CASSQTGRTAYEQYF

D gene: .
J gene: TRBJ1-1
clone size: .
CDR3 length: 15
V gene: TRBV5-1
CDR3 DNA: TGCGCCAGCTGTACTTCCCGGACAGTGAACACTGAAGCTTTCTTT
CDR3 protein: CASCTSRTVNTEAFF

D gene: .
J gene: TRBJ2-2
clone size: once
CDR3 length: 13
V gene: TRBV6-6
CDR3 DNA: TGTGCCAGCAGAGGGGCGAGCACCGGGGAGCTGTTTTTT
CDR3 protein: CASRGASTGELFF

D gene: .
J gene: TRBJ1-5
clone size: .
CDR3 length: 17
V gene: TRBV6-1
CDR3 DNA: TGTGCCAGCAGTGCCAACCAGGGCGGGGGAAGCAATCAGCCCCAGCATTTT
CDR3 protein: CASSANQGGGSNQPQHF

D gene: TRBD1
J gene: TRBJ2-3
clone size: .
CDR3 length: 15
V gene: TRBV6-5
CDR3 DNA: TGTGCCAGCAGCCGCCGGGACAGGGACTCAGATACGCAGTATTTT
CDR3 protein: CASSRRDRDSDTQYF

D gene: TRBD2
J gene: TRBJ2-1
clone size: .
CDR3 length: 16
V gene: TRBV6-2/TRBV6-3
CDR3 DNA: TGTGCCAGCAGCAGAACAACTAGCGGGGGGCAAGGGGAGCAGTTCTTC
CDR3 protein: CASSRTTSGGQGEQFF

D gene: .
J gene: TRBJ1-2
clone size: .
CDR3 length: 14
V gene: TRBV7-8
CDR3 DNA: TGTGCCAGCAGCTTGATGGGACTCACGTATGGCTACACCTTC
CDR3 protein: CASSLMGLTYGYTF

D gene: .
J gene: TRBJ2-2
clone size: .
CDR3 length: 18
V gene: TRBV24-1
CDR3 DNA: TGTGCCACCAGTGACCAGTCGGGGGGCCCCGCTGTTACCGGGGAGCTGTTTTTT
CDR3 protein: CATSDQSGGPAVTGELFF

D gene: .
J gene: TRBJ1-3
clone size: .
CDR3 length: 14
V gene: TRBV28
CDR3 DNA: TGTGCCAGCAGTTTTGGAGGGCCTGGAAACACCATATATTTT
CDR3 protein: CASSFGGPGNTIYF

D gene: .
J gene: TRBJ1-6
clone size: .
CDR3 length: 14
V gene: TRBV7-3
CDR3 DNA: TGTGCCAGCAGCTTAGGGGCAGATAATTCACCCCTCCACTTT
CDR3 protein: CASSLGADNSPLHF

D gene: TRBD2
J gene: TRBJ2-7
clone size: .
CDR3 length: 15
V gene: TRBV5-1
CDR3 DNA: TGCGCCAGCAGCTTGGAGCCTAGCGGGGTGTACGAGCAGTACTTC
CDR3 protein: CASSLEPSGVYEQYF

D gene: .
J gene: TRBJ2-1
clone size: .
CDR3 length: 13
V gene: TRBV10-3
CDR3 DNA: TGTGCCATCAGTGCCAGGGCTGACAATGAGCAGTTCTTC
CDR3 protein: CAISARADNEQFF

D gene: TRBD2
J gene: TRBJ2-1
clone size: .
CDR3 length: 16
V gene: TRBV5-4
CDR3 DNA: TGTGCCAGCAGCTTGGGTCTAGCGGGGGGGAAGGATGAGCAGTTCTTC
CDR3 protein: CASSLGLAGGKDEQFF

D gene: .
J gene: TRBJ1-1
clone size: .
CDR3 length: 12
V gene: TRBV12-3/TRBV12-4
CDR3 DNA: TGTGCCAGCAGTTTCCTCTACACTGAAGCTTTCTTT
CDR3 protein: CASSFLYTEAFF

D gene: .
J gene: TRBJ1-6
clone size: .
CDR3 length: 16
V gene: TRBV28
CDR3 DNA: TGTGCCAGCAGCCCAAACCTCAGGGAAATAGGTTCACCCCTCCACTTT
CDR3 protein: CASSPNLREIGSPLHF

D gene: TRBD1
J gene: TRBJ1-5
clone size: few
CDR3 length: 16
V gene: TRBV7-7
CDR3 DNA: TGTGCCAGCAGCTCGCCACCTGACAGGGTTAGCCAGCCCCAGCATTTT
CDR3 protein: CASSSPPDRVSQPQHF

D gene: .
J gene: TRBJ2-5
clone size: .
CDR3 length: 13
V gene: TRBV7-9
CDR3 DNA: TGTGCCAGCAGCTTACGGAGCCAAGAGACCCAGTACTTC
CDR3 protein: CASSLRSQETQYF

D gene: TRBD1
J gene: TRBJ2-1
clone size: few
CDR3 length: 15
V gene: TRBV5-1
CDR3 DNA: TGCGCCAGCAGCTTGGGGACAGGGATTTACAATGAGCAGTTCTTC
CDR3 protein: CASSLGTGIYNEQFF

D gene: TRBD2
J gene: TRBJ2-7
clone size: .
CDR3 length: 15
V gene: TRBV19
CDR3 DNA: TGTGCCAGTAGTATAGGGGGAGGGAATGGGTACGAGCAGTACTTC
CDR3 protein: CASSIGGGNGYEQYF

D gene: .
J gene: TRBJ1-1
clone size: .
CDR3 length: 14
V gene: TRBV6-1
CDR3 DNA: TGTGCCAGCAGTGAGGCAGGAACCAACACTGAAGCTTTCTTT
CDR3 protein: CASSEAGTNTEAFF

D gene: .
J gene: TRBJ1-3
clone size: .
CDR3 length: 15
V gene: TRBV28
CDR3 DNA: TGTGCCAGCAGTCAAGGCGGGGGCTCTGGAAACACCATATATTTT
CDR3 protein: CASSQGGGSGNTIYF

D gene: .
J gene: TRBJ2-3
clone size: .
CDR3 length: 14
V gene: TRBV11-1
CDR3 DNA: TGTGCCAGCAGCCGTCGGCGGGGGCCAGATACGCAGTATTTT
CDR3 protein: CASSRRRGPDTQYF

D gene: TRBD1
J gene: TRBJ2-2
clone size: .
CDR3 length: 14
V gene: TRBV18
CDR3 DNA: TGTGCCAGCTCACCGGGACAGGGAACCGGGGAGCTGTTTTTT
CDR3 protein: CASSPGQGTGELFF

D gene: TRBD1
J gene: TRBJ2-5
clone size: .
CDR3 length: 13
V gene: TRBV2
CDR3 DNA: TGTGCCAGCAAGGCAGGGGGAAGAGAGACCCAGTACTTC
CDR3 protein: CASKAGGRETQYF

D gene: .
J gene: TRBJ2-5
clone size: .
CDR3 length: 14
V gene: TRBV7-9
CDR3 DNA: TGTGCCAGCAGCTTAGGTGCACAGCAAGAGACCCAGTACTTC
CDR3 protein: CASSLGAQQETQYF

D gene: TRBD1
J gene: TRBJ2-2
clone size: .
CDR3 length: 15
V gene: TRBV3-1/TRBV3-2
CDR3 DNA: TGTGCCAGCAGACGACAGGGGGCGAACACCGGGGAGCTGTTTTTT
CDR3 protein: CASRRQGANTGELFF

D gene: .
J gene: TRBJ1-6
clone size: .
CDR3 length: 15
V gene: TRBV7-2
CDR3 DNA: TGTGCCAGCAGCTTAGGGGGCGTGAGGAATTCACCCCTCCACTTT
CDR3 protein: CASSLGGVRNSPLHF

D gene: .
J gene: TRBJ2-7
clone size: .
CDR3 length: 16
V gene: TRBV2
CDR3 DNA: TGTGCCAGCAGTGAAACTGGCGCGTTAGGGGGTTACGAGCAGTACTTC
CDR3 protein: CASSETGALGGYEQYF

D gene: TRBD1
J gene: TRBJ1-4
clone size: .
CDR3 length: 20
V gene: TRBV4-3
CDR3 DNA: TGCGCCAGCAGCCAAGAGGGGGGCCCGGGACAGGGGAGTCGAAATGAAAAACTGTTTTTT
CDR3 protein: CASSQEGGPGQGSRNEKLFF

D gene: TRBD1
J gene: TRBJ1-4
clone size: once
CDR3 length: 14
V gene: TRBV7-9
CDR3 DNA: TGTGCCAGCAGCCCACAGGGGCCATACGAAAAACTGTTTTTT
CDR3 protein: CASSPQGPYEKLFF

D gene: .
J gene: TRBJ2-5
clone size: few
CDR3 length: 16
V gene: TRBV12-1
CDR3 DNA: TGTGCCAGCAGCTTTGAGGGAGCGGGGGAATTGGAGACCCAGTACTTC
CDR3 protein: CASSFEGAGELETQYF

D gene: .
J gene: TRBJ2-2
clone size: few
CDR3 length: 13
V gene: TRBV29-1
CDR3 DNA: TGCAGCGTCGACACCTCGAACACCGGGGAGCTGTTTTTT
CDR3 protein: CSVDTSNTGELFF

D gene: TRBD2
J gene: TRBJ2-5
clone size: .
CDR3 length: 17
V gene: TRBV4-2
CDR3 DNA: TGTGCCAGCAGCCAAGATGTTGAGCGGGGCCGACAAGAGACCCAGTACTTC
CDR3 protein: CASSQDVERGRQETQYF

D gene: TRBD2
J gene: TRBJ2-3
clone size: once
CDR3 length: 14
V gene: TRBV9
CDR3 DNA: TGTGCCAGCAGCGTATCAGCGGGGGGAGATACGCAGTATTTT
CDR3 protein: CASSVSAGGDTQYF

D gene: .
J gene: TRBJ2-7
clone size: .
CDR3 length: 13
V gene: TRBV3-1/TRBV3-2
CDR3 DNA: TGTGCCAGCAGCCAAGACCGGGACTACGAGCAGTACTTC
CDR3 protein: CASSQDRDYEQYF

D gene: .
J gene: TRBJ2-7
clone size: .
CDR3 length: 18
V gene: TRBV5-6
CDR3 DNA: TGTGCCAGCGGGAAGGTACAGGTTGGCCCTCGTCCTGACTACGAGCAGTACTTC
CDR3 protein: CASGKVQVGPRPDYEQYF

D gene: TRBD1
J gene: TRBJ1-2
clone size: .
CDR3 length: 16
V gene: TRBV7-3
CDR3 DNA: TGTGCCAGCAGCCCCTCCGGGACAGGGGGGAACTATGGCTACACCTTC
CDR3 protein: CASSPSGTGGNYGYTF

D gene: TRBD1
J gene: TRBJ1-1
clone size: .
CDR3 length: 14
V gene: TRBV2
CDR3 DNA: TGTGCCAGCAGGGCAACAGGGGTGAGCACTGAAGCTTTCTTT
CDR3 protein: CASRATGVSTEAFF

D gene: .
J gene: TRBJ2-7
clone size: .
CDR3 length: 11
V gene: TRBV30
CDR3 DNA: TGTGCCTGGAGTGTACAGGTTGAGCAGTACTTC
CDR3 protein: CAWSVQVEQYF

D gene: TRBD1
J gene: TRBJ1-5
clone size: .
CDR3 length: 16
V gene: TRBV30
CDR3 DNA: TGTGCCTGGAGTGTTAAGGACAGGGGAACAAATCAGCCCCAGCATTTT
CDR3 protein: CAWSVKDRGTNQPQHF

D gene: .
J gene: TRBJ1-1
clone size: .
CDR3 length: 15
V gene: TRBV21-1
CDR3 DNA: TGTGCCAGCAGCAAAGCTGGACAGGGGAACACTGAAGCTTTCTTT
CDR3 protein: CASSKAGQGNTEAFF